The rows below give T cell receptor beta chains drawn from one sample of a study of blood T cells in healthy people across ages. MiXCR, applied by TCRdb to the 5' RACE reads, yields one record per CDR3 protein. The sample contains under 2 million distinct CDR3 sequences, 30% to 40% of which appear only once. The sequenced sample was blood. All receptors come from a woman under 40 in good health. CDR3s include the opening cysteine and the closing phenylalanine or tryptophan. The order of the fields is V gene, D gene, J gene, clone size, CDR3 DNA, CDR3 protein. A D gene is named only where the DNA matches it firmly. A row's size may be missing; if present it is once, few, many or a size class.

v_gene: TRBV6-2/TRBV6-3; d_gene: NA; j_gene: TRBJ2-1; abundance: few; CDR3nt: TGTGCCAGCACTAGGGGACTTTCTTACAATGAGCAGTTCTTC; CDR3aa: CASTRGLSYNEQFF
v_gene: TRBV28; d_gene: TRBD2; j_gene: TRBJ2-1; abundance: NA; CDR3nt: TGTGCCAGCAGTTTGGACCATCCTAGCGGGATTCCCCTAGGCTACAATGAGCAGTTCTTC; CDR3aa: CASSLDHPSGIPLGYNEQFF
v_gene: TRBV25-1; d_gene: TRBD1; j_gene: TRBJ2-3; abundance: few; CDR3nt: TGTGCCAGCCGGACAGGGGGGAGCACAGATACGCAGTATTTT; CDR3aa: CASRTGGSTDTQYF
v_gene: TRBV30; d_gene: NA; j_gene: TRBJ2-3; abundance: NA; CDR3nt: TGTGCCTGGAGACAGGGTGTTAGCACAGATACGCAGTATTTT; CDR3aa: CAWRQGVSTDTQYF
v_gene: TRBV28; d_gene: NA; j_gene: TRBJ2-1; abundance: NA; CDR3nt: TGTGCCAGCAGTTCTTATGAGGCAGGATCCTACAATGAGCAGTTCTTC; CDR3aa: CASSSYEAGSYNEQFF
v_gene: TRBV28; d_gene: NA; j_gene: TRBJ2-1; abundance: few; CDR3nt: TGTGCCAGCAGTTACGGGGGCCGGAGTAGTGAGCAGTTCTTC; CDR3aa: CASSYGGRSSEQFF
v_gene: TRBV7-3; d_gene: TRBD1; j_gene: TRBJ2-7; abundance: NA; CDR3nt: TGTGCCAGCAGCCAGGCCTTAAGGACAGGGCGTACCTACGAGCAGTACTTC; CDR3aa: CASSQALRTGRTYEQYF
v_gene: TRBV7-9; d_gene: NA; j_gene: TRBJ2-1; abundance: NA; CDR3nt: TGTGCCAGCAGCTTATTAGGGGACTCCCGAATCAATGAGCAGTTCTTC; CDR3aa: CASSLLGDSRINEQFF
v_gene: TRBV5-1; d_gene: TRBD2; j_gene: TRBJ2-5; abundance: few; CDR3nt: TGCGCCAGCAGCTTGTCTCTTAGCGGGAGTTTTGAGACCCAGTACTTC; CDR3aa: CASSLSLSGSFETQYF
v_gene: TRBV4-1; d_gene: NA; j_gene: TRBJ2-7; abundance: few; CDR3nt: TGCGCCAGCAGCAATACAGGTACCTCCTACGAGCAGTACTTC; CDR3aa: CASSNTGTSYEQYF
v_gene: TRBV5-6; d_gene: TRBD2; j_gene: TRBJ2-4; abundance: NA; CDR3nt: TGTGCCAGCAGCTGGGCGGGACTAGCAAACATTCAGTACTTC; CDR3aa: CASSWAGLANIQYF
v_gene: TRBV11-2; d_gene: TRBD1; j_gene: TRBJ1-1; abundance: NA; CDR3nt: TGTGCCAGCAGCTTAGCGAGGGACAGGGAAGCTTTCTTT; CDR3aa: CASSLARDREAFF
v_gene: TRBV6-5; d_gene: NA; j_gene: TRBJ1-2; abundance: NA; CDR3nt: TGTGCCAGCAGTTACTCCGAGACCTCTGGCTACACCTTC; CDR3aa: CASSYSETSGYTF
v_gene: TRBV5-1; d_gene: NA; j_gene: TRBJ2-7; abundance: few; CDR3nt: TGCGCCAGCAGCTTCGGCACGTACCCCTACGAGCAGTACTTC; CDR3aa: CASSFGTYPYEQYF
v_gene: TRBV18; d_gene: NA; j_gene: TRBJ2-7; abundance: NA; CDR3nt: TGTGCCAGCTCACCAGGATCTACTAGCAGCTACGAGCAGTACTTC; CDR3aa: CASSPGSTSSYEQYF
v_gene: TRBV4-1; d_gene: NA; j_gene: TRBJ1-4; abundance: few; CDR3nt: TGCGCCAGCAGCCAAGATATGGCAGGGTATGGGAAAAAACTGTTTTTT; CDR3aa: CASSQDMAGYGKKLFF
v_gene: TRBV30; d_gene: TRBD1; j_gene: TRBJ2-5; abundance: NA; CDR3nt: TGTGCCTGGAGACGGACAGGCAGCCAAGAGACCCAGTACTTC; CDR3aa: CAWRRTGSQETQYF
v_gene: TRBV18; d_gene: NA; j_gene: TRBJ2-7; abundance: NA; CDR3nt: TGTGCCAGCTCACCTCTGACTGGATACGAGCAGTACTTC; CDR3aa: CASSPLTGYEQYF
v_gene: TRBV5-1; d_gene: NA; j_gene: TRBJ2-7; abundance: many; CDR3nt: TGCGCCAGCAGCTTGGATCGGCAGGGGAACTACGAGCAGTACTTC; CDR3aa: CASSLDRQGNYEQYF
v_gene: TRBV4-1; d_gene: NA; j_gene: TRBJ2-7; abundance: many; CDR3nt: TGCGCCAGCAGCCCGAATGGAAGGGACGAGCAGTACTTC; CDR3aa: CASSPNGRDEQYF
v_gene: TRBV20-1; d_gene: NA; j_gene: TRBJ2-4; abundance: NA; CDR3nt: TGCAGTGCTGCCCCACTAGAGCAGTACTTC; CDR3aa: CSAAPLEQYF
v_gene: TRBV3-1; d_gene: NA; j_gene: TRBJ2-1; abundance: NA; CDR3nt: TGTGCCGGCAGCCACACAGGGAATGAGCAGTTCTTC; CDR3aa: CAGSHTGNEQFF
v_gene: TRBV11-1; d_gene: NA; j_gene: TRBJ2-7; abundance: many; CDR3nt: TGTGCCAGCAGCTTAGCGTCACCGGTCTACGAGCAGTACTTC; CDR3aa: CASSLASPVYEQYF
v_gene: TRBV19; d_gene: TRBD1; j_gene: TRBJ1-2; abundance: NA; CDR3nt: TGTGCCAGTAGTATCCCAGGGGGCGATTATGGCTACACCTTC; CDR3aa: CASSIPGGDYGYTF
v_gene: TRBV5-1; d_gene: NA; j_gene: TRBJ2-7; abundance: NA; CDR3nt: TGCGCCAGCAGCCCTAAGGGGACTTCCCTAACCTACAATGAGCAGTACTTC; CDR3aa: CASSPKGTSLTYNEQYF
v_gene: TRBV7-2; d_gene: TRBD1; j_gene: TRBJ1-2; abundance: many; CDR3nt: TGTGCCAGCAGCCCCGCCGCAGGGGGCCATAACTATGGCTACACCTTC; CDR3aa: CASSPAAGGHNYGYTF
v_gene: TRBV5-1; d_gene: NA; j_gene: TRBJ2-1; abundance: few; CDR3nt: TGCGCCAGCAGGGACGAGAGCTCCTACAATGAGCAGTTCTTC; CDR3aa: CASRDESSYNEQFF
v_gene: TRBV10-2; d_gene: TRBD2; j_gene: TRBJ2-1; abundance: NA; CDR3nt: TGCGCCAGCAGCCCGACTAGCGGGATTAACGGGGAGCAGTTCTTC; CDR3aa: CASSPTSGINGEQFF
v_gene: TRBV6-1; d_gene: TRBD1; j_gene: TRBJ2-5; abundance: NA; CDR3nt: TGTGCCAGCAGTGAATTGGGACAGTACCAAGAGACCCAGTACTTC; CDR3aa: CASSELGQYQETQYF
v_gene: TRBV20-1; d_gene: TRBD1; j_gene: TRBJ2-5; abundance: NA; CDR3nt: TGCAGTGCTAGAAGTCTGGGACAGGGGTACGGTCGAGAGACCCAGTACTTC; CDR3aa: CSARSLGQGYGRETQYF
v_gene: TRBV20-1; d_gene: NA; j_gene: TRBJ1-2; abundance: NA; CDR3nt: TGCAGTGCGAGCGACGGGCAGGCGCATGGCTACACCTTC; CDR3aa: CSASDGQAHGYTF
v_gene: TRBV5-1; d_gene: TRBD1; j_gene: TRBJ2-5; abundance: NA; CDR3nt: TGCGCCAGCAGCCGGACCTTACAGGGGAAAGGCTGGGAGACCCAGTACTTC; CDR3aa: CASSRTLQGKGWETQYF
v_gene: TRBV2; d_gene: NA; j_gene: TRBJ2-7; abundance: few; CDR3nt: TGTGCCAGCAGTGACCTGTTAGGAGCCTACGAGCAGTACTTC; CDR3aa: CASSDLLGAYEQYF
v_gene: TRBV4-1; d_gene: NA; j_gene: TRBJ1-2; abundance: NA; CDR3nt: TGCGCTAGCAGCCAAGGAGCCCCTTCTTTCTATGGCTACACCTTC; CDR3aa: CASSQGAPSFYGYTF